This section outlines one T cell receptor beta chain sequence together with its context. TCRdb keeps only in-frame clones here, not all; method: immunoSEQ multiplex PCR. The repertoire holds 78,000 or so clones, with around nine tenths as singletons. The source of the sample is a study of OX40 agonist ivuxolimab in advanced cancers. V shed 5 bases and J 0 bases; nucleotides not matched to a gene: 17. CDR1 LNHDA and CDR2 SQIVND come from the germline V gene (reference sequence). This CDR3 spans 20 amino acids. The chain is built from TRBV19 and TRBJ2-1, with 9 bases that match TRBD2. This TCR came from an adult with an advanced solid tumor such as melanoma, head and neck, liver or kidney cancer. The source was CD4+ or CD8+ T cells sorted from blood, collected in a trial of the OX40 agonist ivuxolimab. For the CDR3, the DNA is TGTGCCAGTAGTCCCCGCCGGGGTAGCGGGGGCCGAAGCTCCTACAATGAGCAGTTCTTC. Translated: CASSPRRGSGGRSSYNEQFF.